The 5 T cell receptor beta chains presented below share a single source sample, sequenced in a study of metastatic and nonmetastatic thyroid tumors. No patient had received any treatment before thyroid surgery. TCRdb reassembled clones from the PCR reads with MiXCR. The sample holds about 18,000 clones, 25% to 30% seen once. The specimen sequenced was tumor tissue. The receptors derive from a male donor with papillary thyroid cancer or a benign thyroid nodule (not recorded which). Some clones in this sample may be carry-over from other donors' samples.

Many counts were recorded for this clone. The V and J genes are TRBV4-1 and TRBJ2-3; 7 bases map to TRBD2. The CDR3 loop spans 14 amino acids. The germline CDR1 and CDR2 sequences are MGHRA and YSYEKL. V was clipped by 4 bases and J by 4 bases; unmatched bases: 5. The CDR3 sequence: CASSLGGGADTQYF. CDR3 coding DNA: TGCGCCAGCAGCCTTGGGGGGGGGGCAGATACGCAGTATTTT.

The V and J genes are TRBV5-1 and TRBJ1-3; 9 nucleotides agree with TRBD1. This CDR3 is 17 amino acids long. With V trimmed by 4 bases and J by 0 bases, 8 bases remained unmatched. From germline, CDR1 is SGHRS and CDR2 YFSETQ. In nucleotides, the CDR3 is TGCGCCAGCAGCCTGGGGGACAGGGCGAGCTCTGGAAACACCATATATTTT. Translating gives CASSLGDRASSGNTIYF.

This clone has a handful of counts. The chain combines TRBV10-3 with TRBJ2-7, with D perhaps being TRBD1 or TRBD2 (5 bases each). V dropped 8 bases and J dropped 2 bases, with 7 bases sitting between them. The CDR3 is 11 amino acids. CDR1 ENHRY and CDR2 SYGVKD come from the germline V gene. CDR3 sequence: CAIGGAYEQYF. The CDR3 DNA reads TGTGCCATCGGGGGAGCCTACGAGCAGTACTTC.

This clone was recorded a few times. The chain is built from TRBV5-1 and TRBJ1-5; D unresolved. The CDR3 extends over 15 amino acids. Germline lookup yields CDR1 SGHRS and CDR2 YFSETQ. With 0 bases removed from V and 0 bases from J, the gap between germline ends came to 7 bases. CDR3 DNA sequence: TGCGCCAGCAGCTTGGCCGGCAATAGCAATCAGCCCCAGCATTTT. Amino acid sequence: CASSLAGNSNQPQHF.

This clone was seen a single time. One end of the junction varies from germline; a read error may be responsible. This chain uses TRBV20-1 with TRBJ1-5; the D is unclear. Germline CDR1 reads DFQATT; CDR2 reads SNEGSKA (reference sequence). The CDR3 is made up of 12 amino acids. The CDR3 nucleotides read TGCAGTGCTTCAGCGGATTATCAGCTCCAGCATTTT. Amino acid sequence: CSASADYQLQHF.